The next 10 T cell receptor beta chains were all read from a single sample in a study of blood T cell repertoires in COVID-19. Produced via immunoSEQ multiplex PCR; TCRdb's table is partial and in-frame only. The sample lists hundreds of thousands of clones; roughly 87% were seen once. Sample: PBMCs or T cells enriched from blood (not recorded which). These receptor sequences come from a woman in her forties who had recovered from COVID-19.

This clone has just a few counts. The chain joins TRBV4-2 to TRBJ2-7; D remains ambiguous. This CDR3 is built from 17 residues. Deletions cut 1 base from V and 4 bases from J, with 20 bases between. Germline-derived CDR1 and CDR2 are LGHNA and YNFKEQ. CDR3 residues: CASSQAPSKVLQYEQYF. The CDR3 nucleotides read TGTGCCAGCAGCCAAGCTCCCTCTAAGGTTCTACAGTACGAGCAGTACTTC.

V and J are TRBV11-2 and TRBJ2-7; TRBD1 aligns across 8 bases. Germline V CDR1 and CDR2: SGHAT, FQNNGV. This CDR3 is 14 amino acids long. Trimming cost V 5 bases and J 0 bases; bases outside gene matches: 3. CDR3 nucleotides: TGTGCCAGCAGCCGGGACAGGTACTCCTACGAGCAGTACTTC. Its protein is CASSRDRYSYEQYF.

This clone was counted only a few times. CDR3 sequence (DNA): TGTGCCAGCATTCCTACCGGGCTGTCCCTGCGGGGGTTTGGCGAGCAGTACTTC. Translation: CASIPTGLSLRGFGEQYF. The chain carries TRBV28 and TRBJ2-7, with TRBD2 matching over 7 bases. CDR1 is MDHEN and CDR2 is SYDVKM in the germline V gene. This CDR3 has 18 residues. Unmatched junction bases numbered 24, after V lost 7 bases and J lost 6 bases.

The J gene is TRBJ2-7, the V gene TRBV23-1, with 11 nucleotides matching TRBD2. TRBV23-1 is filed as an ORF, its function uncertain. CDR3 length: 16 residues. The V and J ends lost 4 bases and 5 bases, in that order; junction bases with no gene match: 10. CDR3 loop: CASSPRLAGLDHEQYF. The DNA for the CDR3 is TGCGCCAGCAGTCCAAGACTAGCGGGATTAGACCACGAGCAGTACTTC.

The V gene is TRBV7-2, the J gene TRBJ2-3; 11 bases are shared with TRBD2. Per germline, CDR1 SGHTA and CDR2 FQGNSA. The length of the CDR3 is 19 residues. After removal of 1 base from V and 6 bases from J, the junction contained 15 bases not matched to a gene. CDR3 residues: CASSLVVRASGRSPDTQYF. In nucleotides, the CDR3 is TGTGCCAGCAGCTTAGTCGTACGCGCTAGCGGGAGGTCCCCGGATACGCAGTATTTT.

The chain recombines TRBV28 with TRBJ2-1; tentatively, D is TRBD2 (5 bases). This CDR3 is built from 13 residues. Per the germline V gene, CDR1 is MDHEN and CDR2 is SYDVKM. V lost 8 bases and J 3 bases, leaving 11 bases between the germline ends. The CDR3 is CASRTGNYNEQFF. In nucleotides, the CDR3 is TGTGCCAGCCGGACTGGGAACTACAATGAGCAGTTCTTC.

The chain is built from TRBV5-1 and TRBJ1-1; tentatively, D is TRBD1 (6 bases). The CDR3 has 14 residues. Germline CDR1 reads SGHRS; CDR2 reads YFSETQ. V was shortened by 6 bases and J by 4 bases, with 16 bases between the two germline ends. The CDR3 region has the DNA TGCGCCAGCACCCTAAACAGGGTAGGCACTGAAGCTTTCTTT. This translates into CASTLNRVGTEAFF.

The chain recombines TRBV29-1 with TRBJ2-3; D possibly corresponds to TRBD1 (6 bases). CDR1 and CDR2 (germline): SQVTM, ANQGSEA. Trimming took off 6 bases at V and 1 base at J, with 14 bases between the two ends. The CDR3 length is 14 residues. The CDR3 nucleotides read TGCAGCGTCGTACAGGGTGGGGGCACAGATACGCAGTATTTT. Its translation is CSVVQGGGTDTQYF.

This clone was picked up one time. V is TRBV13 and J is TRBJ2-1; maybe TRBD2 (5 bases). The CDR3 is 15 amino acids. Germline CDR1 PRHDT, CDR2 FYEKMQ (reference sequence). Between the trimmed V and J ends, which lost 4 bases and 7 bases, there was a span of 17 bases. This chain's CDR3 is CASSSPRARGNEQFF. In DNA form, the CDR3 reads TGTGCCAGCAGCTCCCCCCGAGCTCGAGGGAATGAGCAGTTCTTC.

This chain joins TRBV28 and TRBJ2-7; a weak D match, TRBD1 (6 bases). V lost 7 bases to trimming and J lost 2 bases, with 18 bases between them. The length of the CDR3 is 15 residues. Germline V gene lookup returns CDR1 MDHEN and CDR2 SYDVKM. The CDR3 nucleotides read TGTGCCAGCAATTCCGGACAGCCGATTACCTACGAGCAGTACTTC. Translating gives CASNSGQPITYEQYF. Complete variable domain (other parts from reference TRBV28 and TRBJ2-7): DVKVTQSSRYLVKRTGEKVFLECVQDMDHENMFWYRQDPGLGLRLIYFSYDVKMKEKGDIPEGYSVSREKKERFSLILESASTNQTSMYLCASNSGQPITYEQYFGPGTRLTVT.